These T cell receptor beta chains were read from a single sample in a study of T cell changes during pregnancy in multiple sclerosis. The table came from immunoSEQ multiplex PCR; TCRdb's copy has only in-frame clones and leaves some out. This sample has 50,000 to 65,000 clones, with approximately 96% found just once. The specimen comprised CD8+ T cells from peripheral blood mononuclear cells, sampled after pregnancy. Every receptor here comes from a female donor with multiple sclerosis, enrolled in a pregnancy study. CDR3s include the opening cysteine and the closing phenylalanine or tryptophan. D genes are given only for firm matches. The size of a clone is reported for some rows only, either as once, few or many, or as a class for expanded clones.

j_gene: TRBJ2-1; d_gene: .; abundance: .; v_gene: TRBV7-9; CDR3aa: CASSPPGLSYNEQFF; CDR3nt: TGTGCCAGCAGCCCCCCGGGACTGTCCTACAATGAGCAGTTCTTC
j_gene: TRBJ1-5; d_gene: .; abundance: .; v_gene: TRBV27; CDR3aa: CASSPWGAGANQPQHF; CDR3nt: TGTGCCAGCAGCCCATGGGGGGCGGGGGCCAATCAGCCCCAGCATTTT
j_gene: TRBJ2-7; d_gene: .; abundance: .; v_gene: TRBV2; CDR3aa: CASSEYSPAYEQYF; CDR3nt: TGTGCCAGCAGTGAATACAGTCCGGCCTACGAGCAGTACTTC
j_gene: TRBJ2-1; d_gene: .; abundance: .; v_gene: TRBV7-3; CDR3aa: CASSGDRDSLNEQFF; CDR3nt: TGTGCCAGCAGCGGAGACAGGGACTCACTCAATGAGCAGTTCTTC
j_gene: TRBJ1-1; d_gene: .; abundance: .; v_gene: TRBV4-1; CDR3aa: CASSQQENTEAFF; CDR3nt: TGCGCCAGCAGCCAACAGGAGAACACTGAAGCTTTCTTT
j_gene: TRBJ2-1; d_gene: TRBD2; abundance: .; v_gene: TRBV18; CDR3aa: CASSQTSGIYNEQFF; CDR3nt: TGTGCCAGCTCACAAACTAGCGGGATCTACAATGAGCAGTTCTTC
j_gene: TRBJ2-7; d_gene: .; abundance: .; v_gene: TRBV28; CDR3aa: CASSSVSSYEQYF; CDR3nt: TGTGCCAGCAGTTCAGTTTCCTCCTACGAGCAGTACTTC
j_gene: TRBJ1-2; d_gene: .; abundance: .; v_gene: TRBV2; CDR3aa: CASSEVLGLNYGYTF; CDR3nt: TGTGCCAGCAGTGAAGTGCTGGGCCTTAACTATGGCTACACCTTC
j_gene: TRBJ2-2; d_gene: TRBD2; abundance: .; v_gene: TRBV6-1; CDR3aa: CASWAGGPGELFF; CDR3nt: TGTGCCAGCTGGGCGGGAGGGCCCGGGGAGCTGTTTTTT
j_gene: TRBJ2-7; d_gene: TRBD2; abundance: .; v_gene: TRBV29-1; CDR3aa: CSVEGLAGGVSEQYF; CDR3nt: TGCAGCGTTGAAGGGCTAGCGGGAGGGGTCTCCGAGCAGTACTTC
j_gene: TRBJ2-7; d_gene: .; abundance: once; v_gene: TRBV11-2; CDR3aa: CASSPQVRAGEQYF; CDR3nt: TGTGCCAGCAGCCCCCAGGTTCGAGCGGGCGAGCAGTACTTC
j_gene: TRBJ2-3; d_gene: .; abundance: .; v_gene: TRBV30; CDR3aa: CAWNRGGGAADTQYF; CDR3nt: TGTGCCTGGAATCGAGGAGGGGGCGCGGCAGATACGCAGTATTTT
j_gene: TRBJ2-7; d_gene: .; abundance: .; v_gene: TRBV7-6; CDR3aa: CASSPTRGRLYEQYF; CDR3nt: TGTGCCAGCAGCCCTACCAGGGGACGCCTCTACGAGCAGTACTTC
j_gene: TRBJ1-1; d_gene: .; abundance: .; v_gene: TRBV19; CDR3aa: CASSIGSYTEAFF; CDR3nt: TGTGCCAGTAGCATCGGGAGCTACACTGAAGCTTTCTTT
j_gene: TRBJ1-2; d_gene: TRBD1; abundance: few; v_gene: TRBV28; CDR3aa: CASRPRQGGGYGYTF; CDR3nt: TGTGCCAGCAGGCCAAGACAGGGTGGGGGTTATGGCTACACCTTC
j_gene: TRBJ2-5; d_gene: TRBD2; abundance: .; v_gene: TRBV2; CDR3aa: CAILRRGLIYF; CDR3nt: TGTGCCATTTTGCGAAGGGGACTAATTTACTTC
j_gene: TRBJ2-3; d_gene: TRBD2; abundance: .; v_gene: TRBV6-6; CDR3aa: CASSFLAGGPTDTQYF; CDR3nt: TGTGCCAGCAGTTTCTTAGCGGGAGGGCCCACAGATACGCAGTATTTT
j_gene: TRBJ2-7; d_gene: TRBD1; abundance: .; v_gene: TRBV15; CDR3aa: CATSPERTGVYEQYF; CDR3nt: TGTGCCACCAGCCCAGAAAGGACAGGGGTATACGAGCAGTACTTC
j_gene: TRBJ2-5; d_gene: TRBD2; abundance: .; v_gene: TRBV4-3; CDR3aa: CASSQESSGGNRRETQYF; CDR3nt: TGCGCCAGCAGCCAAGAGAGTAGCGGGGGGAATCGGCGGGAGACCCAGTACTTC
j_gene: TRBJ1-2; d_gene: TRBD1; abundance: once; v_gene: TRBV7-2; CDR3aa: CASSQGAGDYGYTF; CDR3nt: TGTGCCAGCAGCCAGGGGGCAGGGGACTATGGCTACACCTTC
j_gene: TRBJ2-6; d_gene: TRBD1; abundance: .; v_gene: TRBV6-1; CDR3aa: CASATGAGANVLTF; CDR3nt: TGTGCCAGCGCGACAGGGGCAGGGGCCAACGTCCTGACTTTC
j_gene: TRBJ2-7; d_gene: .; abundance: .; v_gene: TRBV28; CDR3aa: CASSLQGREQYF; CDR3nt: TGTGCCAGCAGTTTACAGGGGCGCGAGCAGTACTTC
j_gene: TRBJ2-7; d_gene: .; abundance: .; v_gene: TRBV19; CDR3aa: CASSDWGSISYEQYF; CDR3nt: TGTGCCAGTAGTGACTGGGGCAGTATCTCCTACGAGCAGTACTTC
j_gene: TRBJ2-2; d_gene: TRBD1; abundance: .; v_gene: TRBV11-2; CDR3aa: CASSPRTGLAGELFF; CDR3nt: TGTGCCAGCAGCCCTCGGACAGGGCTGGCCGGGGAGCTGTTTTTT
j_gene: TRBJ2-7; d_gene: .; abundance: .; v_gene: TRBV28; CDR3aa: CASSSGLSYEQYF; CDR3nt: TGTGCCAGCAGTTCCGGACTATCCTACGAGCAGTACTTC
j_gene: TRBJ1-5; d_gene: .; abundance: .; v_gene: TRBV28; CDR3aa: CASSLIGDTKRNQPQHF; CDR3nt: TGTGCCAGCAGTTTGATTGGGGACACAAAGCGCAATCAGCCCCAGCATTTT
j_gene: TRBJ2-7; d_gene: TRBD2; abundance: .; v_gene: TRBV28; CDR3aa: CASSSARTSGHYEQYF; CDR3nt: TGTGCCAGCAGTTCAGCCCGGACTAGCGGGCACTACGAGCAGTACTTC
j_gene: TRBJ1-5; d_gene: .; abundance: once; v_gene: TRBV6-1; CDR3aa: CASSEGTGLEAYRLFSNQPQHF; CDR3nt: TGTGCCAGCAGTGAAGGCACAGGGCTCGAGGCATACCGCTTGTTCAGCAATCAGCCCCAGCATTTT
j_gene: TRBJ1-5; d_gene: TRBD1; abundance: .; v_gene: TRBV28; CDR3aa: CASSLTKMGTGGNQPQHF; CDR3nt: TGTGCCAGCAGTTTAACCAAGATGGGGACAGGGGGAAATCAGCCCCAGCATTTT
j_gene: TRBJ2-5; d_gene: TRBD2; abundance: .; v_gene: TRBV9; CDR3aa: CASSPSWAGEAETQYF; CDR3nt: TGTGCCAGCAGCCCTAGCTGGGCGGGGGAGGCAGAGACCCAGTACTTC
j_gene: TRBJ2-5; d_gene: .; abundance: .; v_gene: TRBV7-9; CDR3aa: CASSFRGQETQYF; CDR3nt: TGTGCCAGCAGCTTCCGGGGTCAGGAGACCCAGTACTTC
j_gene: TRBJ2-1; d_gene: .; abundance: .; v_gene: TRBV2; CDR3aa: CASTPGAGAEQFF; CDR3nt: TGTGCCAGCACCCCGGGGGCGGGAGCTGAGCAGTTCTTC
j_gene: TRBJ2-7; d_gene: .; abundance: .; v_gene: TRBV5-6; CDR3aa: CASSLGLSSYEQYF; CDR3nt: TGTGCCAGCAGCTTGGGTTTGAGCTCCTACGAGCAGTACTTC
j_gene: TRBJ2-5; d_gene: .; abundance: .; v_gene: TRBV19; CDR3aa: CASSMRGFPEETQYF; CDR3nt: TGTGCCAGTAGTATGAGGGGGTTCCCCGAAGAGACCCAGTACTTC
j_gene: TRBJ2-1; d_gene: TRBD2; abundance: .; v_gene: TRBV23-1; CDR3aa: CASSFPLAGNSNEQFF; CDR3nt: TGCGCCAGCAGTTTCCCACTAGCGGGTAATTCCAATGAGCAGTTCTTC
j_gene: TRBJ2-7; d_gene: .; abundance: .; v_gene: TRBV6-1; CDR3aa: CASSEWPGGLYEQYF; CDR3nt: TGTGCCAGCAGTGAATGGCCCGGGGGGCTCTACGAGCAGTACTTC
j_gene: TRBJ2-3; d_gene: TRBD1; abundance: .; v_gene: TRBV29-1; CDR3aa: CSVYLPPGQGVSSTDTQYF; CDR3nt: TGCAGCGTTTATTTGCCTCCGGGACAGGGGGTCTCTAGCACAGATACGCAGTATTTT
j_gene: TRBJ1-2; d_gene: .; abundance: .; v_gene: TRBV4-3; CDR3aa: CASSQELGHGYGYTF; CDR3nt: TGCGCCAGCAGCCAAGAGTTAGGACACGGCTATGGCTACACCTTC
j_gene: TRBJ2-7; d_gene: TRBD1; abundance: once; v_gene: TRBV29-1; CDR3aa: CSVETGVAYEQYF; CDR3nt: TGCAGCGTTGAGACAGGGGTCGCCTACGAGCAGTACTTC
j_gene: TRBJ1-5; d_gene: .; abundance: .; v_gene: TRBV29-1; CDR3aa: CSVGRDGQPQHF; CDR3nt: TGCAGCGTTGGTAGAGACGGGCAGCCCCAGCATTTT